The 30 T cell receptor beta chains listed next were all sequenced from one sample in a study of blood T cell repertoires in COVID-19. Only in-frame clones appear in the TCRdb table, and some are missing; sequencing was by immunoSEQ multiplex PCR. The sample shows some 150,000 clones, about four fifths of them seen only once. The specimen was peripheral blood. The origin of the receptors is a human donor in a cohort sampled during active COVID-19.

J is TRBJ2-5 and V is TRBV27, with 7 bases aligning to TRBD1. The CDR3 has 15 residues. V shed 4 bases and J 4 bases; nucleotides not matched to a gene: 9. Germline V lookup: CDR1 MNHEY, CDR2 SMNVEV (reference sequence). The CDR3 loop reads CASSSLTGHRETQYF. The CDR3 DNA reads TGTGCCAGCAGTTCCCTGACAGGGCACCGAGAGACCCAGTACTTC.

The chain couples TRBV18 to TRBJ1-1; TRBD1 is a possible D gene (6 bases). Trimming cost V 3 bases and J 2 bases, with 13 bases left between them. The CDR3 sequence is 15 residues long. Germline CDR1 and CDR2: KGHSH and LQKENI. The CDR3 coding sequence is TGTGCCAGCTCACCGACAGGTGAGTCCAACACTGAAGCTTTCTTT. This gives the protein CASSPTGESNTEAFF.

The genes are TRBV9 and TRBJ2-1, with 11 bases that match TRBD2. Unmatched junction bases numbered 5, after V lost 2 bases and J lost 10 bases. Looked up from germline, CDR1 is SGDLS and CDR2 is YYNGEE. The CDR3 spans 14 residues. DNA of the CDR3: TGTGCCAGCAGCGTCTTAGCGGGAGGGTACGAGCAGTTCTTC. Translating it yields CASSVLAGGYEQFF. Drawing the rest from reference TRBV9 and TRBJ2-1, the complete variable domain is DSGVTQTPKHLITATGQRVTLRCSPRSGDLSVYWYQQSLDQGLQFLIQYYNGEERAKGNILERFSAQQFPDLHSELNLSSLELGDSALYFCASSVLAGGYEQFFGPGTRLTVL.

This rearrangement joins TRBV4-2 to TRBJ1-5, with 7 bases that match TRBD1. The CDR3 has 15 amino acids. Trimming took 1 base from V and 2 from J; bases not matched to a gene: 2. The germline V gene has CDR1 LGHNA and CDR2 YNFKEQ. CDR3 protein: CASSQGDSRNQPQHF. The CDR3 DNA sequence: TGTGCCAGCAGCCAAGGGGACAGTCGCAATCAGCCCCAGCATTTT.

The CDR3 loop is CASSPTGDKETQYF. The DNA of the CDR3 is TGTGCCAGCTCACCAACAGGGGACAAAGAGACCCAGTACTTC. The J gene is TRBJ2-5, the V gene TRBV18; the match to TRBD1 covers 7 bases. Germline CDR1 is KGHSH and CDR2 is LQKENI. The V gene end was trimmed by 2 bases and the J gene end by 3 bases; junction bases not matched to a gene: 3. CDR3 length: 14 residues. The entire variable domain, with the rest obtained from reference TRBV18 and TRBJ2-5, is as follows: NAGVMQNPRHLVRRRGQEARLRCSPMKGHSHVYWYRQLPEEGLKFMVYLQKENIIDESGMPKERFSAEFPKEGPSILRIQQVVRGDSAAYFCASSPTGDKETQYFGPGTRLLVL.

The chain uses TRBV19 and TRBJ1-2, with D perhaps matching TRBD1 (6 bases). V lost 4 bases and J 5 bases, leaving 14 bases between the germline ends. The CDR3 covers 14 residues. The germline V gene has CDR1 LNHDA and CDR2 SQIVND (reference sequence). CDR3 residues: CASSRDTRIYGYTF. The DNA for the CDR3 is TGTGCCAGTAGTAGGGACACTAGAATATATGGCTACACCTTC.

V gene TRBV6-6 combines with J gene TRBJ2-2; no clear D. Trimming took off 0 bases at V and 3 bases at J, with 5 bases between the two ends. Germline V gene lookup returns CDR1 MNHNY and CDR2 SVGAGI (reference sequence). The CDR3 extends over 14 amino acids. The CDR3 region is CASSYSADTGELFF. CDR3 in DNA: TGTGCCAGCAGTTACTCGGCCGACACCGGGGAGCTGTTTTTT.

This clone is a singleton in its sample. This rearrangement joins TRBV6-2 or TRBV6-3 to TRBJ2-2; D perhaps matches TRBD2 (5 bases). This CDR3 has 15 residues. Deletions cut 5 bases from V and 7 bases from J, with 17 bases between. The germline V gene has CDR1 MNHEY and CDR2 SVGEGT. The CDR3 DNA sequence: TGTGCCAGCAGTCGACGCTGGAGTGCGGGCGGGGAGCTGTTTTTT. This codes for CASSRRWSAGGELFF.

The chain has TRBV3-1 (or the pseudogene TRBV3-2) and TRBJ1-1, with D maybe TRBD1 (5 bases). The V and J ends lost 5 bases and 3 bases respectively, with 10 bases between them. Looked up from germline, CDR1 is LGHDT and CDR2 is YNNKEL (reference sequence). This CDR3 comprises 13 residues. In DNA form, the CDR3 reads TGTGCCAGCAGCAGGGGATTGGACACTGAAGCTTTCTTT. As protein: CASSRGLDTEAFF.

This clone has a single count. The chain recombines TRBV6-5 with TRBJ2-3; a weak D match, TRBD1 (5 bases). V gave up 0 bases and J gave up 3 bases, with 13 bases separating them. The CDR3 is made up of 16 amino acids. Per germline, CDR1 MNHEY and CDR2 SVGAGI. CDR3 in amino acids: CASSYSKGIRTDTQYF. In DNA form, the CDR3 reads TGTGCCAGCAGTTACTCGAAGGGGATCCGAACAGATACGCAGTATTTT.

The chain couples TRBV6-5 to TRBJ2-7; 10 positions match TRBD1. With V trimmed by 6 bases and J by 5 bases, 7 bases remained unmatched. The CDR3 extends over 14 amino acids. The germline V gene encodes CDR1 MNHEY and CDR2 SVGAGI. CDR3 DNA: TGTGCCAGCAGCTCCAGACAGGGGGCTAACGAGCAGTACTTC. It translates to CASSSRQGANEQYF.

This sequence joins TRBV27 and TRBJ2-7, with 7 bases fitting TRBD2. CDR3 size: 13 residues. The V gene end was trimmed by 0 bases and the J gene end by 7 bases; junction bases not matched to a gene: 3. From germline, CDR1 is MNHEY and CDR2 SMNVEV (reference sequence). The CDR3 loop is CASSLSGGGEQYF. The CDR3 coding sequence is TGTGCCAGCAGTTTATCCGGGGGAGGGGAGCAGTACTTC.

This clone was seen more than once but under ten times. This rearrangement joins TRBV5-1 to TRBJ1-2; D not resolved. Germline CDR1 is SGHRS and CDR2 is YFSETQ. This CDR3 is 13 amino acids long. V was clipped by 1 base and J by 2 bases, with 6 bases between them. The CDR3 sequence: CASSLSGNYGYTF. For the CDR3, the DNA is TGCGCCAGCAGCTTGTCGGGGAACTATGGCTACACCTTC.

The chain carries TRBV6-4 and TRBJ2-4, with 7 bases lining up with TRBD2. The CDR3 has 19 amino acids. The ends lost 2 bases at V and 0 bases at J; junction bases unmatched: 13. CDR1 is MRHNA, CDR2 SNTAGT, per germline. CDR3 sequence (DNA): TGTGCCAGCAGTGACGGGCGAGCGGGAAGGGAGTTAGCCAAAAACATTCAGTACTTC. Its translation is CASSDGRAGRELAKNIQYF.

In DNA form, the CDR3 reads TGTGCCAGCAGCTTGGATCTGGGGGGTTTCGGTGGCTACACCTTC. Its protein is CASSLDLGGFGGYTF. The genes are TRBV5-5 and TRBJ1-2, with D possibly being TRBD1 (5 bases). Germline-derived CDR1 and CDR2 are SGHKS and YYEKEE (reference sequence). Trimming left V 0 bases short and J 7 bases short, with 16 bases between. The length of the CDR3 is 15 residues.

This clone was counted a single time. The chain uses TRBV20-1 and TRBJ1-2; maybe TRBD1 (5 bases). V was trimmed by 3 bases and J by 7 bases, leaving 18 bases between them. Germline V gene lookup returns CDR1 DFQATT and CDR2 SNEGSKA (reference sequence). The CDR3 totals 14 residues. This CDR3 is CSASSPGGVRGYTF. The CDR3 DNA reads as TGCAGTGCTAGTTCTCCCGGGGGGGTACGTGGCTACACCTTC.

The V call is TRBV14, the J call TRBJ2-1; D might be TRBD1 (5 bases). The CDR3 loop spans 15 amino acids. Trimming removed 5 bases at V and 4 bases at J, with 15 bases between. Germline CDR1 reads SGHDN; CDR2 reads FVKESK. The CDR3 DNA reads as TGTGCCAGCAGCTTTGACAGAAGGAATTACAATGAGCAGTTCTTC. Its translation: CASSFDRRNYNEQFF.

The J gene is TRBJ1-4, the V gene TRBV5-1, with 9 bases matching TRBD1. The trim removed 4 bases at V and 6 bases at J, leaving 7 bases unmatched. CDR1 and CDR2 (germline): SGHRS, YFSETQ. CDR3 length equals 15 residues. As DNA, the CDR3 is TGCGCCAGCAGCAAGGACAGGGGAGTCGATGAAAAACTGTTTTTT. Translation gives CASSKDRGVDEKLFF.

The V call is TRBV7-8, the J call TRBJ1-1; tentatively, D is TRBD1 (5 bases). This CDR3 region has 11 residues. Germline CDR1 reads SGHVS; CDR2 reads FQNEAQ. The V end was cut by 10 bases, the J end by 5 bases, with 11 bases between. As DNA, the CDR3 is TGTGCCACCACAAAGGGGACTGAAGCTTTCTTT. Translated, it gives CATTKGTEAFF.

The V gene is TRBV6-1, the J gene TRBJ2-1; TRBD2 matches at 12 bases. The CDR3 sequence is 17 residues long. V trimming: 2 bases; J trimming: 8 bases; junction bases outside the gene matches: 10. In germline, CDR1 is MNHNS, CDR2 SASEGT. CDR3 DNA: TGTGCCAGCAGTGAACCATCTGGACTAGCGGGATGGGATGAGCAGTTCTTC. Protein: CASSEPSGLAGWDEQFF.

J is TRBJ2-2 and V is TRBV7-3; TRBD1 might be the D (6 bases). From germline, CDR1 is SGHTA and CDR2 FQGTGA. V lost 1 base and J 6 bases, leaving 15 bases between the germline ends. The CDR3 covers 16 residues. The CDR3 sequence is CASSLSGGQGSGELFF. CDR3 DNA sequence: TGTGCCAGCAGCTTAAGTGGGGGCCAGGGATCCGGGGAGCTGTTTTTT.

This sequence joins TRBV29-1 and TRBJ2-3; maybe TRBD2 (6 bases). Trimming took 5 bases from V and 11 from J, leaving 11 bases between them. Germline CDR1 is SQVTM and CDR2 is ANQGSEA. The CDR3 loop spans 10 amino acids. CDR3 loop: CSVSGTWQYF. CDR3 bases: TGCAGCGTTTCCGGGACTTGGCAGTATTTT.

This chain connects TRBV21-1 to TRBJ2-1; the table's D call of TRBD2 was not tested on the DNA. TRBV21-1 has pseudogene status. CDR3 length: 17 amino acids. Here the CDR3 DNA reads TGTGCCAGCAGCGACACCCCAGCTAGCGGACTCTACAATGAGCAGTTCTTC. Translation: CASSDTPASGLYNEQFF.

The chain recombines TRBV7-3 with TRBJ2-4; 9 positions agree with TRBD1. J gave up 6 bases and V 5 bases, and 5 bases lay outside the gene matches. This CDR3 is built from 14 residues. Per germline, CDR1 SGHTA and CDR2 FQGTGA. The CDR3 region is CASSTGQGSNIQYF. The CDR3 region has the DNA TGTGCCAGCAGCACGGGACAGGGTTCAAACATTCAGTACTTC.

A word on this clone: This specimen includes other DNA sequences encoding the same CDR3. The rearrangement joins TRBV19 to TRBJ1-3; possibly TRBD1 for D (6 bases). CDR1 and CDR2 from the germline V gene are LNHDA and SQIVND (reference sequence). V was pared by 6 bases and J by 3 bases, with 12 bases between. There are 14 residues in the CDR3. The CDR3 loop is CASSPTGSGNTIYF. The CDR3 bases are TGTGCCAGTAGCCCAACAGGGAGTGGAAACACCATATATTTT.

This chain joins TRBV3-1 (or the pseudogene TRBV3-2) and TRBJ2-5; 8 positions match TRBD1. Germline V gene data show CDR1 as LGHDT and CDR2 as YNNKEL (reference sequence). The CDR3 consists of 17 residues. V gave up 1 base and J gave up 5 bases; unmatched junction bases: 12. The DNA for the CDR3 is TGTGCCAGCAGCCAAGCGCGCCAGGGGGCACGGGGGGAGACCCAGTACTTC. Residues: CASSQARQGARGETQYF.

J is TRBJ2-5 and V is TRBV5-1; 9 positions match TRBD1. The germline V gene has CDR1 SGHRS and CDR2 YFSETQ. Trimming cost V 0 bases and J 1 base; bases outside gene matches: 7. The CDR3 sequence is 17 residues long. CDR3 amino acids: CASSLAPGTGSQETQYF. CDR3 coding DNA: TGCGCCAGCAGCTTGGCCCCCGGGACAGGGAGCCAAGAGACCCAGTACTTC.

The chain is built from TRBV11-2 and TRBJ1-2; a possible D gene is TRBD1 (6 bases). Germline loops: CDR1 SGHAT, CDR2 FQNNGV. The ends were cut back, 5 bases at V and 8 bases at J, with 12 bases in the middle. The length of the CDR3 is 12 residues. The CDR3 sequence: CASSEGDGGYTF. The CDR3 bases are TGTGCCAGCAGCGAGGGGGATGGGGGCTACACCTTC.

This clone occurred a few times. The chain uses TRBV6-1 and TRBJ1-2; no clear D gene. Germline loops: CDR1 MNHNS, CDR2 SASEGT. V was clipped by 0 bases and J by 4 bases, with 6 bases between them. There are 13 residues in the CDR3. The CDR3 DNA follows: TGTGCCAGCAGTGAAGCCCGAGTCTATGGCTACACCTTC. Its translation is CASSEARVYGYTF.

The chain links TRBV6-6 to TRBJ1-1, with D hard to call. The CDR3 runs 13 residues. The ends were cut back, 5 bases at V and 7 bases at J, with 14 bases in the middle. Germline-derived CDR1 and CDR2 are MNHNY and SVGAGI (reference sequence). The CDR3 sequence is CASSPREVSEAFF. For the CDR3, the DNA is TGTGCCAGCAGTCCCCGGGAGGTGAGTGAAGCTTTCTTT.